This entry lists 19 T cell receptor beta chains sequenced from one sample in a study of blood T cell repertoires in COVID-19. Assay: immunoSEQ multiplex PCR; the TCRdb copy retains only in-frame clones and omits some. This table has under 85,000 clones, approximately 86% appearing once. Source material: peripheral blood. Receptors were obtained from a man aged 40-49 years with COVID-19, enrolled during active disease.

V is TRBV4-1 and J is TRBJ1-2, with 9 positions matching TRBD1. Germline V lookup: CDR1 MGHRA, CDR2 YSYEKL. Trimming took 0 bases from V and 3 from J; bases not matched to a gene: 8. The CDR3 extends over 17 amino acids. The CDR3 bases are TGCGCCAGCAGCCAAGATCCCCGGGACAGGGCAGACTATGGCTACACCTTC. Amino acids: CASSQDPRDRADYGYTF.

The genes are TRBV19 and TRBJ1-1, with D perhaps matching TRBD1 (6 bases). The CDR3 spans 16 residues. Germline loops: CDR1 LNHDA, CDR2 SQIVND (reference sequence). Trimming stripped 7 bases from V and 2 bases from J, with 20 bases between. The CDR3 reads CASTKSGGAGNTEAFF. The CDR3 nucleotides are TGTGCCAGTACCAAATCCGGGGGGGCGGGTAACACTGAAGCTTTCTTT.

A note on this clone: This specimen includes other DNA sequences encoding the same CDR3. V usage is TRBV19 and J usage is TRBJ1-3; D remains ambiguous. The CDR3 extends over 14 amino acids. V was trimmed by 3 bases and J by 0 bases, leaving 6 bases between them. The V gene's germline CDR1 is LNHDA and CDR2 SQIVND (reference sequence). For the CDR3, the DNA is TGTGCCAGTAGTATTGGCGGCTCTGGAAACACCATATATTTT. Residues: CASSIGGSGNTIYF.

This rearrangement joins TRBV25-1 to TRBJ2-7; 9 nucleotides line up with TRBD1. Germline V gene data show CDR1 as MGHDK and CDR2 as SYGVNS. Unmatched junction bases numbered 8, after V lost 3 bases and J lost 5 bases. This CDR3 contains 15 residues. The CDR3 sequence is CASSDSGQGSDEQYF. The CDR3 DNA is TGTGCCAGCAGTGATTCCGGACAGGGGTCGGACGAGCAGTACTTC.

V is TRBV10-3 and J is TRBJ2-7; 8 nucleotides line up with TRBD2. There are 15 residues in the CDR3. Losses at the gene ends were 0 bases for V and 2 bases for J; bases not matched to a gene: 3. CDR1 ENHRY and CDR2 SYGVKD come from the germline V gene. In DNA form, the CDR3 reads TGTGCCATCAGTGAGTCGGAGCGGGGGACCTACGAGCAGTACTTC. Residues: CAISESERGTYEQYF.

The rearrangement uses TRBV19 and TRBJ1-4; 9 bases match TRBD1. V lost 5 bases and J lost 8; bases outside the gene matches: 6. This CDR3 has 14 residues. Per the germline V gene, CDR1 is LNHDA and CDR2 is SQIVND (reference sequence). The CDR3: CASSPWTGDEKLFF. In DNA form, the CDR3 reads TGTGCCAGTAGTCCCTGGACAGGGGACGAAAAACTGTTTTTT.

This chain joins TRBV7-6 and TRBJ2-5, with TRBD2 matching over 9 bases. The CDR3 totals 17 residues. V lost 1 base, J lost 2 bases, and 8 bases stayed unmatched. CDR1 SGHVS and CDR2 FNYEAQ come from the germline V gene. The CDR3 loop reads CASSLGVSGGIQETQYF. In DNA form, the CDR3 reads TGTGCCAGCAGCTTAGGGGTCAGCGGGGGGATTCAAGAGACCCAGTACTTC.

This chain connects TRBV5-1 to TRBJ1-5, with 8 bases aligning to TRBD1. CDR3 length: 14 residues. The germline gives CDR1 SGHRS, CDR2 YFSETQ. The V and J ends lost 5 bases and 4 bases, in that order; junction bases with no gene match: 5. CDR3 coding DNA: TGCGCCAGCAGTCAAGGGACAGGAAATCAGCCCCAGCATTTT. This codes for CASSQGTGNQPQHF.

The V call is TRBV7-9, the J call TRBJ1-4, with D tentatively TRBD1 (5 bases). The length of the CDR3 is 18 residues. Germline V lookup: CDR1 SEHNR, CDR2 FQNEAQ (reference sequence). Trimming left V 1 base short and J 4 bases short, with 19 bases between. CDR3 in amino acids: CASSLGRQGRSHNEKLFF. CDR3 DNA sequence: TGTGCCAGCAGCTTAGGTCGCCAGGGAAGGTCCCATAATGAAAAACTGTTTTTT.

The chain is built from TRBV7-8 and TRBJ2-7, with TRBD1 matching over 7 bases. With 6 bases clipped from V and 2 bases from J, the junction kept 7 bases outside the gene matches. The CDR3 contains 14 residues. The germline V gene encodes CDR1 SGHVS and CDR2 FQNEAQ. DNA for the CDR3: TGTGCCAGCAGTTACGAACAGGGGCCCTACGAGCAGTACTTC. This encodes CASSYEQGPYEQYF. The variable domain in full, with the rest retrieved from reference TRBV7-8 and TRBJ2-7, is GAGVSQSPRYKVAKRGQDVALRCDPISGHVSLFWYQQALGQGPEFLTYFQNEAQLDKSGLPSDRFFAERPEGSVSTLKIQRTQQEDSAVYLCASSYEQGPYEQYFGPGTRLTVT.

This chain links TRBV9 with TRBJ1-1, with D perhaps TRBD1 (5 bases). The CDR3 covers 12 residues. V was clipped by 5 bases and J by 1 base, with 6 bases between them. Germline values: CDR1 SGDLS, CDR2 YYNGEE. The CDR3 here is CASRGQNTEAFF. The CDR3 DNA follows: TGTGCCAGCAGGGGGCAGAACACTGAAGCTTTCTTT.

The genes are TRBV2 and TRBJ2-5; 9 nucleotides align to TRBD1. This CDR3 is built from 16 residues. Germline V gene data show CDR1 as SNHLY and CDR2 as FYNNEI. V dropped 7 bases and J dropped 5; count of bases not matched to a gene: 14. The DNA for the CDR3 is TGTGCCAGCACCCCCGCCACCGGGACAGGGTATGAGACCCAGTACTTC. Its translation is CASTPATGTGYETQYF.

This sequence joins TRBV7-3 and TRBJ2-1; TRBD2 matches 14 bases. CDR3 length: 17 amino acids. Losses at the gene ends were 4 bases for V and 2 bases for J; bases not matched to a gene: 4. CDR1 is SGHTA, CDR2 FQGTGA, per germline. CDR3 sequence (DNA): TGTGCCAGCAGCTCTCGACTAGCGGGGGGGCCCTACAATGAGCAGTTCTTC. Amino acid sequence: CASSSRLAGGPYNEQFF.

CDR3: CASSLVAGAGDNEQFF. The CDR3 DNA sequence: TGTGCCAGCAGCTTAGTTGCGGGGGCGGGCGACAATGAGCAGTTCTTC. The chain links TRBV7-2 to TRBJ2-1; weak D call: TRBD2 (7 bases). V lost 1 base and J 5 bases, leaving 15 bases between the germline ends. The CDR3 has 16 amino acids. CDR1 is SGHTA and CDR2 is FQGNSA in the germline V gene.

The chain is built from TRBV27 and TRBJ2-2, with TRBD1 matching over 7 bases. After removal of 7 bases from V and 8 bases from J, the junction contained 7 bases not matched to a gene. CDR1 MNHEY and CDR2 SMNVEV come from the germline V gene (reference sequence). The length of the CDR3 is 13 residues. The CDR3 protein is CASIDRVTGELFF. CDR3 DNA: TGTGCCAGCATCGACAGGGTTACTGGGGAGCTGTTTTTT.

The rearrangement links TRBV7-9 to TRBJ2-5; D unresolved. The V gene's germline CDR1 is SEHNR and CDR2 FQNEAQ (reference sequence). The CDR3 sequence is 12 residues long. V dropped 5 bases and J dropped 5 bases, with 9 bases sitting between them. CDR3 in amino acids: CASSPSSETQYF. CDR3 DNA sequence: TGTGCCAGCAGCCCTTCCTCGGAGACCCAGTACTTC.

The J gene is TRBJ2-2, the V gene TRBV7-3, with 8 nucleotides matching TRBD2. Per the germline V gene, CDR1 is SGHTA and CDR2 is FQGTGA. The CDR3 runs to 16 residues. The V gene end was trimmed by 2 bases and the J gene end by 0 bases; junction bases not matched to a gene: 2. CDR3 nucleotide sequence: TGTGCCAGCAGCTTAGGACTAGCCTCGAACACCGGGGAGCTGTTTTTT. Amino acids: CASSLGLASNTGELFF. Variable domain in full (rest from reference TRBV7-3 and TRBJ2-2): GAGVSQTPSNKVTEKGKYVELRCDPISGHTALYWYRQSLGQGPEFLIYFQGTGAADDSGLPNDRFFAVRPEGSVSTLKIQRTERGDSAVYLCASSLGLASNTGELFFGEGSRLTVL.

In this sample, this clone turned up a few times. The chain couples TRBV20-1 to TRBJ1-1; 8 nucleotides line up with TRBD1. Germline CDR1 is DFQATT and CDR2 is SNEGSKA (reference sequence). Trimming cost V 3 bases and J 2 bases; bases outside gene matches: 8. The length of the CDR3 is 15 residues. CDR3 region: CSASRTGIYNTEAFF. The CDR3 DNA follows: TGCAGTGCTAGTAGGACAGGGATTTATAACACTGAAGCTTTCTTT.

CDR3 amino acids: CSVTNTGAQYF. The CDR3 bases are TGCAGCGTCACAAATACGGGGGCCCAGTACTTC. The genes are TRBV29-1 and TRBJ2-5; D possibly corresponds to TRBD2 (6 bases). CDR3 length: 11 residues. The germline V and J ends were trimmed by 6 bases and 9 bases, with 14 bases remaining between them. Per germline, CDR1 SQVTM and CDR2 ANQGSEA.